This TCR beta chain was identified in a study of blood T cells in healthy people across ages. The use of a sample-barcoded 5' primer and a J-beta primer mix characterized a second PCR of about 7 to 12 cycles. MiXCR, run by TCRdb on the 5' RACE reads, gives a single entry per CDR3 protein. The sample includes 590,000 or so distinct CDR3 sequences, 25% to 30% of them seen just once. A word on this clonotype: Possible read error: a much larger clone is one base away.

From germline, CDR1 is KGHDR and CDR2 SFDVKD. The CDR3 is made up of 15 amino acids. The clonotype comes from an elderly woman in good health. This chain uses TRBV24-1 with TRBJ2-5; 8 nucleotides line up with TRBD2. The assigned J gene may be wrong: the sequence end matches TRBJ2-1 better. What was sequenced was blood. This CDR3 reads CATSESSGGQETQFF. The CDR3 nucleotides read TGTGCCACCAGTGAATCGAGCGGGGGACAAGAGACCCAGTTCTTC.